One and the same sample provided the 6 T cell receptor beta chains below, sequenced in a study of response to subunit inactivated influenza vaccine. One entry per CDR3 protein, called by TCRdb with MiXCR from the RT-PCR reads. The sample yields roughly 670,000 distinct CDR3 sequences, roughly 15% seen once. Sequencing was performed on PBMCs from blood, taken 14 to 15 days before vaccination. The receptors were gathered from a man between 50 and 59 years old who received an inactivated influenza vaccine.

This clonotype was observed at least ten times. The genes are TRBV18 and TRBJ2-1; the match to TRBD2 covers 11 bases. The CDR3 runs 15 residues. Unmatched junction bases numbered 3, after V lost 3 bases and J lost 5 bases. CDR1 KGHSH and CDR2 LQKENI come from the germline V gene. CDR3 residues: CASSPTSGVNNEQFF. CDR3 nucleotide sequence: TGTGCCAGCTCACCGACTAGCGGGGTCAACAATGAGCAGTTCTTC.

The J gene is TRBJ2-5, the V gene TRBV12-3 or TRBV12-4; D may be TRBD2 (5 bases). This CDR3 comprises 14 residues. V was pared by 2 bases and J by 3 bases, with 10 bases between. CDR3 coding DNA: TGTGCCAGCAGTTTAAGCGGTAATAAAGAGACCCAGTACTTC. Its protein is CASSLSGNKETQYF.

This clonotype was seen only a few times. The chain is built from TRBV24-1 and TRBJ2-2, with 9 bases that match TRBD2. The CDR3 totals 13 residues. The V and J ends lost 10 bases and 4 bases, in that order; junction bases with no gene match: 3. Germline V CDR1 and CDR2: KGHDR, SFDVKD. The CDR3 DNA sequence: TGTGCCACAGTAGCGGGGGCCACCGGGGAGCTGTTTTTT. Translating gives CATVAGATGELFF.

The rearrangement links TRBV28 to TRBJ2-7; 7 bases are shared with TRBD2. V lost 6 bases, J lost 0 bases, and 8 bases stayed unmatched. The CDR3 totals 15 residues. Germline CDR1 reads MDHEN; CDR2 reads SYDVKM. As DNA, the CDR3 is TGTGCCAGCAGACCACGGGGGGTACCCTCCTACGAGCAGTACTTC. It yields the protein CASRPRGVPSYEQYF.

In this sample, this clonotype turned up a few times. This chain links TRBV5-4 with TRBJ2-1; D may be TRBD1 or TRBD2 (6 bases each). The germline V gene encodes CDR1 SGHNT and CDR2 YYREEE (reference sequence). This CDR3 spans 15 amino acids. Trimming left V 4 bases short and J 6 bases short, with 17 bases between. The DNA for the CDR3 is TGTGCCAGCAGCACGGGACTCGAGGGGGGCAATGAGCAGTTCTTC. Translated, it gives CASSTGLEGGNEQFF. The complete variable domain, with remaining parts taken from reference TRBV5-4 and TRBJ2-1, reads ETGVTQSPTHLIKTRGQQVTLRCSSQSGHNTVSWYQQALGQGPQFIFQYYREEENGRGNFPPRFSGLQFPNYSSELNVNALELDDSALYLCASSTGLEGGNEQFFGPGTRLTVL.

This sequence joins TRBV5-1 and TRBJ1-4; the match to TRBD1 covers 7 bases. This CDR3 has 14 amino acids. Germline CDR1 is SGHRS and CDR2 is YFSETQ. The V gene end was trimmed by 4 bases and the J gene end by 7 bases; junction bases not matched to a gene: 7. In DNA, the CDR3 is TGCGCCAGCAGCCTGACAGGGTCTGGTGAAAAACTGTTTTTT. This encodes CASSLTGSGEKLFF.